This T cell receptor beta chain was sequenced in a study of blood T cell repertoires in COVID-19. At the level of the study: Whether acute or convalescent, the COVID-19 samples came from the United States, Italy and Spain. PBMCs, B-cell-depleted T cells, or T cells provided the cDNA or gDNA that made up the material.

Seattle cases were enrolled at active infection and followed longitudinally. CDR3 length: 17 residues. Germline-derived CDR1 and CDR2 are MDHEN and SYDVKM. V dropped 5 bases and J dropped 0; count of bases not matched to a gene: 10. The assay was immunoSEQ multiplex PCR, and TCRdb's table has in-frame clones only and misses some. The data contain 130,000 or so clones, around 84% of them seen just once; the ten biggest clones take up under 10%. The chain has TRBV28 and TRBJ2-1; the match to TRBD1 covers 7 bases. Sequences were obtained from peripheral blood. The clonotype originates from a young man with COVID-19, enrolled during active disease. The CDR3 protein is CASSRIPGQSSYNEQFF. In DNA form, the CDR3 reads TGTGCCAGCAGTAGAATCCCGGGACAGAGCTCCTACAATGAGCAGTTCTTC. Full variable domain (rest looked up from reference TRBV28 and TRBJ2-1): DVKVTQSSRYLVKRTGEKVFLECVQDMDHENMFWYRQDPGLGLRLIYFSYDVKMKEKGDIPEGYSVSREKKERFSLILESASTNQTSMYLCASSRIPGQSSYNEQFFGPGTRLTVL.